The clone carrying this TCR beta chain was detected only once. The antigen is unknown. Between the trimmed V and J ends, which lost 1 base and 0 bases, there was a span of 14 bases. The germline CDR1 and CDR2 sequences are LGHNA and YSLEER. The CDR3 covers 17 residues. This specimen comes from a study of OX40 agonist ivuxolimab in advanced cancers. Study details: In this trial design, patients received ivuxolimab intravenously at 0.01 to 10 mg/kg every 2 weeks.

Only in-frame clones appear in the TCRdb table, and some are missing; sequencing was by immunoSEQ multiplex PCR. This sample yields over 45,000 clones, of which 82% are seen a single time; 1.4% to 1.5% belongs to the top ten. Study-wide results and limits: Some patients without response likewise showed low normalized clonal expansion. Doses of 0.1 to 3.0 mg/kg were accompanied by clonal expansion of CD4+ and CD8+ blood T cells by week 6.

The clonotype originates from an adult with an advanced solid tumor such as melanoma, head and neck, liver or kidney cancer. The chain employs TRBV4-3 and TRBJ2-3; D is possibly TRBD1 (5 bases). The sequencing here drew on CD4+ or CD8+ T cells sorted from blood, taken in a trial of the OX40 agonist ivuxolimab. CDR3 amino acids: CASSQGGRSLSTDTQYF. Written as DNA, the CDR3 is TGCGCCAGCAGCCAAGGGGGCAGGAGTCTTAGCACAGATACGCAGTATTTT.